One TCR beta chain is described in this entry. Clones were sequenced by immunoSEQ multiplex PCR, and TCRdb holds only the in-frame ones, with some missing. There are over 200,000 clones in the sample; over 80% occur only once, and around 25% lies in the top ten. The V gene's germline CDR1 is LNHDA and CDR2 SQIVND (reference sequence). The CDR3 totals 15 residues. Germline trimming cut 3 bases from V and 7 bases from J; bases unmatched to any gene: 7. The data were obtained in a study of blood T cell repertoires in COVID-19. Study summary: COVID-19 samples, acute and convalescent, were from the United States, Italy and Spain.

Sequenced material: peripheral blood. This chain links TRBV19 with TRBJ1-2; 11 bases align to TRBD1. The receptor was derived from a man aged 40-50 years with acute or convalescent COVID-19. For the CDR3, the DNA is TGTGCCAGTAGTATGTCGGGACAGGGGGTGAGTGGCTACACCTTC. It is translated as CASSMSGQGVSGYTF.